This T cell receptor beta chain came from a study of OX40 agonist ivuxolimab in advanced cancers. This clone occurred a few times. Its antigen is unknown. TCRdb's copy holds only in-frame clones and misses some; the assay was immunoSEQ multiplex PCR. The table includes approximately 15,000 clones, more than 65% detected once. Broader study findings: CD4+ T cells averaged fewer expanded clones than CD8+ T cells.

This receptor was obtained from an adult with an advanced solid tumor such as melanoma, head and neck, liver or kidney cancer. Sequenced material: CD4+ or CD8+ T cells sorted from blood, taken in a trial of the OX40 agonist ivuxolimab.

CDR3 in DNA: TGCGCCAGCAGCCAAGATAACAGCATTATGGAGCAGTTCTTC. This translates into CASSQDNSIMEQFF. V gene TRBV4-1 combines with J gene TRBJ2-1; D gene uncertain. The length of the CDR3 is 14 residues. V lost 0 bases and J 10 bases, leaving 13 bases between the germline ends. Per germline, CDR1 MGHRA and CDR2 YSYEKL.